The 4 T cell receptor beta chains below were found in one sample sequenced in a study of T-cell reconstitution after alpha-beta-depleted transplantation in children. For TCRbeta, the library was prepared with unique molecular identifiers. TCRdb reprocessed the PCR reads via MiXCR and lists one record per CDR3 protein. This table holds about a million distinct CDR3 sequences, around 30% found once. Material: PBMCs, mostly from graft donor cells, obtained 360 days after TCRalphabeta/CD19-depleted stem cell transplant. These receptors all stem from a boy under two years old who had a stem cell transplant for SCID, so the T cells may come from the graft donor.

The CDR3 DNA follows: TGCAGTGCCCCAGGGTTGCGCGGTGGCTACACCTTC. The encoded protein is CSAPGLRGGYTF. The chain employs TRBV20-1 and TRBJ1-2, with TRBD1 as a possible D gene (5 bases). Germline assignment: CDR1 DFQATT and CDR2 SNEGSKA (reference sequence). The CDR3 is 12 amino acids. V lost 6 bases and J lost 7, with 15 bases in between.

This chain connects TRBV4-1 to TRBJ2-7; possibly TRBD1 or TRBD2 for D (5 bases each). The CDR3 runs to 16 residues. CDR1 is MGHRA, CDR2 YSYEKL, per germline. V was clipped by 0 bases and J by 3 bases, with 15 bases between them. This CDR3 is CASSQEGASRYYEQYF. DNA for the CDR3: TGCGCCAGCAGCCAAGAAGGGGCTAGCAGATACTACGAGCAGTACTTC.

This chain uses TRBV4-1 with TRBJ1-1, with D maybe TRBD1 (6 bases). The CDR3 is 14 residues long. The germline CDR1 and CDR2 sequences are MGHRA and YSYEKL. Trimming took 1 base from V and 8 from J, leaving 14 bases between them. CDR3 DNA: TGCGCCAGCAGCCAAGTGGGGGGGCCGTCGGAAGCTTTCTTT. Translation: CASSQVGGPSEAFF.

The chain recombines TRBV27 with TRBJ1-5; the D gene is possibly TRBD1 (5 bases). Germline V gives CDR1 MNHEY, CDR2 SMNVEV (reference sequence). The CDR3 consists of 17 residues. V was cut by 0 bases and J by 6 bases, with 18 bases left in between. The CDR3: CASSLSAGPGVGQPQHF. In nucleotides, the CDR3 is TGTGCCAGCAGTTTATCGGCGGGACCCGGGGTGGGTCAGCCCCAGCATTTT.